Given below is one T cell receptor beta chain in context. Authors' data handling: Nucleated cell counts were estimated from reference gene primer amplification. Measured with immunoSEQ multiplex PCR; TCRdb has only the in-frame clones, and not every one. The V and J calls and clone size come from that table; D and trimming were worked out from the DNA. The sample comprises approximately 82,000 clones, more than 70% of which are singletons, and about 17% rests with the top ten. The sample originates from a study of blood T cell repertoires in COVID-19. As for the study in general: Collection of acute and convalescent COVID-19 samples took place in the United States, Italy and Spain. The cDNA or gDNA used as material had been derived from T cells, B-cell-depleted T cells, or PBMCs.

Material: peripheral blood. The clonotype originates from an older woman with acute or convalescent COVID-19.

The CDR3 sequence is CASSYTTVGNTIYF. CDR3 nucleotides: TGTGCCAGCAGCTACACGACAGTTGGAAACACCATATATTTT. The gene calls are TRBV11-3 and TRBJ1-3; D is possibly TRBD1 (5 bases). The germline gives CDR1 SGHNT, CDR2 YENEEA. The CDR3 is 14 amino acids. The V end was cut by 4 bases, the J end by 3 bases, with 10 bases between. The full variable domain, rest sourced from reference TRBV11-3 and TRBJ1-3, is EAGVVQSPRYKIIEKKQPVAFWCNPISGHNTLYWYLQNLGQGPELLIRYENEEAVDDSQLPKDRFSAERLKGVDSTLKIQPAELGDSAVYLCASSYTTVGNTIYFGEGSWLTVV.